This T cell receptor beta chain emerged from a study of molecular identifiers for immune sequencing clone quantification. This CDR3 comprises 14 residues. Trimming shortened V by 5 bases and J by 6 bases, and 13 bases separated the two germline ends. The V gene's germline CDR1 is MNHEY and CDR2 SMNVEV (reference sequence). Findings of the study overall: Because of identical TCR molecules sharing a barcode, sizes of highly expanded clones could be underestimated.

Details on this clonotype: Its antigen is not known. A much larger clone differs from this one at a single base, so this may be a read error.

TCRdb passed the PCR reads through MiXCR, listing each CDR3 protein once. There are under 650,000 distinct CDR3 sequences in the sample; 15% to 20% occur only once, and roughly 0.9% lies in the top ten. The sample was naive CD8+ T cells from blood, with Jurkat cell RNA spiked in. Subset indicated: FACS-sorted CD8+CD4-CCR7+CD45RA+ naive T cells. This receptor was taken from a human donor in good health. Some libraries in this study had Jurkat cell RNA spiked in. This chain uses TRBV27 with TRBJ1-4, with D unclear. In DNA form, the CDR3 reads TGTGCCAGCAGTGTTGTGGGCTGGGATGAAAAACTGTTTTTT. It is translated as CASSVVGWDEKLFF.